Below are 19 T cell receptor beta chains sequenced from a single sample in a study of blood T cell repertoires in COVID-19. Clones were sequenced by immunoSEQ multiplex PCR, and TCRdb holds only the in-frame ones, with some missing. The data contain about 39,000 clones, about 89% of them singletons. Specimen: peripheral blood. These receptors all stem from a man aged 50-60 years with active COVID-19.

The CDR3: CASSQVLIAGGQADTQYF. The CDR3 DNA is TGTGCCAGCAGCCAAGTACTGATAGCGGGGGGGCAGGCAGATACGCAGTATTTT. The gene calls are TRBV4-2 and TRBJ2-3; 11 bases fit TRBD2. Germline CDR1 is LGHNA and CDR2 is YNFKEQ. The CDR3 consists of 18 residues. Losses at the gene ends were 1 base for V and 4 bases for J; bases not matched to a gene: 10.

The CDR3 coding sequence is TGTGCCAGCAGCTTTACAGGAGACGAGCAGTACTTC. This gives the protein CASSFTGDEQYF. J is TRBJ2-7 and V is TRBV5-6; weak D call: TRBD1 (5 bases). The CDR3 totals 12 residues. Germline V gene sequence: CDR1 SGHDT, CDR2 YYEEEE. V was trimmed by 2 bases and J by 5 bases, leaving 8 bases between them. The variable domain in full, with the rest retrieved from reference TRBV5-6 and TRBJ2-7, is DAGVTQSPTHLIKTRGQQVTLRCSPKSGHDTVSWYQQALGQGPQFIFQYYEEEERQRGNFPDRFSGHQFPNYSSELNVNALLLGDSALYLCASSFTGDEQYFGPGTRLTVT.

The J gene is TRBJ1-6, the V gene TRBV7-2; D remains ambiguous. Germline values: CDR1 SGHTA, CDR2 FQGNSA. Trimming cost V 3 bases and J 7 bases, with 7 bases left between them. The CDR3 has 13 residues. The CDR3 sequence is CASSFAGNSPLHF. As DNA, the CDR3 is TGTGCCAGCAGCTTCGCAGGCAATTCACCCCTCCACTTT. Based on the CDR3 plus reference TRBV7-2 and TRBJ1-6, the full variable domain is GAGVSQSPSNKVTEKGKDVELRCDPISGHTALYWYRQSLGQGLEFLIYFQGNSAPDKSGLPSDRFSAERTGGSVSTLTIQRTQQEDSAVYLCASSFAGNSPLHFGNGTRLTVT.

V usage is TRBV5-6 and J usage is TRBJ1-4; D might be TRBD1 (6 bases). The CDR3 covers 14 residues. Deletions cut 3 bases from V and 6 bases from J, with 12 bases between. Germline lookup yields CDR1 SGHDT and CDR2 YYEEEE. Here the CDR3 DNA reads TGTGCCAGCAGCTCAGGCAAGGGGGATGAAAAACTGTTTTTT. Its protein is CASSSGKGDEKLFF.

The gene calls are TRBV7-9 and TRBJ1-4; unclear D gene. CDR1 is SEHNR and CDR2 is FQNEAQ in the germline V gene (reference sequence). With 3 bases removed from V and 7 bases from J, the gap between germline ends came to 12 bases. The CDR3 is made up of 14 amino acids. In nucleotides, the CDR3 is TGTGCCAGCAGCTTGACTTGGCTAGGTGAAAAACTGTTTTTT. This translates into CASSLTWLGEKLFF.

The gene calls are TRBV5-5 and TRBJ1-2; D uncertain. Germline V gene lookup returns CDR1 SGHKS and CDR2 YYEKEE (reference sequence). This CDR3 comprises 13 residues. The V end was cut by 1 base, the J end by 4 bases, with 8 bases between. CDR3 nucleotides: TGTGCCAGCAGCTTGTCTAACGGCTATGGCTACACCTTC. Its protein product is CASSLSNGYGYTF.

V and J are TRBV30 and TRBJ1-2, with D perhaps TRBD1 (5 bases). The CDR3 has 12 amino acids. From germline, CDR1 is GTSNPN and CDR2 SVGIG (reference sequence). V was cut by 1 base and J by 5 bases, with 8 bases left in between. Written as DNA, the CDR3 is TGTGCCTGGAGTGGGGGGGGATATGGCTACACCTTC. Protein product: CAWSGGGYGYTF.

This sequence joins TRBV19 and TRBJ1-3; 8 bases agree with TRBD1. The length of the CDR3 is 18 residues. V lost 2 bases, J lost 0 bases, and 9 bases stayed unmatched. CDR1 is LNHDA and CDR2 is SQIVND in the germline V gene (reference sequence). The CDR3: CASSILRTGTSSGNTIYF. The CDR3 coding sequence is TGTGCCAGTAGTATACTACGGACAGGGACCTCCTCTGGAAACACCATATATTTT.

J is TRBJ2-3 and V is TRBV7-8, with D maybe TRBD2 (6 bases). The CDR3 sequence is 16 residues long. Trimming took off 5 bases at V and 0 bases at J, with 15 bases between the two ends. The germline CDR1 and CDR2 sequences are SGHVS and FQNEAQ. The DNA of the CDR3 is TGTGCCAGCAGCAAAACGGCGGGAACTAGCACAGATACGCAGTATTTT. Protein sequence: CASSKTAGTSTDTQYF.

V and J are TRBV4-2 and TRBJ2-3; 12 nucleotides align to TRBD2. The germline V gene has CDR1 LGHNA and CDR2 YNFKEQ. The length of the CDR3 is 17 residues. Trimming took 0 bases from V and 5 from J; bases not matched to a gene: 6. This CDR3 reads CASSQDQASGGVDTQYF. Here the CDR3 DNA reads TGTGCCAGCAGCCAAGATCAGGCTAGCGGGGGGGTAGATACGCAGTATTTT.

J is TRBJ2-1 and V is TRBV23-1; 8 bases agree with TRBD1. TRBV23-1 is annotated as an ORF whose role is uncertain. This CDR3 spans 16 amino acids. V trimming: 4 bases; J trimming: 10 bases; junction bases outside the gene matches: 15. For the CDR3, the DNA is TGCGCCAGCAGTCGACCCGGGACAGGCCTTAGGTCGGAGCAGTTCTTC. Translation: CASSRPGTGLRSEQFF.

The chain links TRBV6-1 to TRBJ1-1; D not resolved. This CDR3 has 16 residues. Trimming cost V 4 bases and J 0 bases, with 15 bases left between them. The germline V gene encodes CDR1 MNHNS and CDR2 SASEGT. Written as DNA, the CDR3 is TGTGCCAGCAGTGGGCCCCTGAGGGCCCTGAACACTGAAGCTTTCTTT. The encoded protein is CASSGPLRALNTEAFF.

The chain couples TRBV3-1 (or the pseudogene TRBV3-2) to TRBJ2-3; D gene ambiguous. Germline V gene data show CDR1 as LGHDT and CDR2 as YNNKEL (reference sequence). V lost 3 bases, J lost 4 bases, and 11 bases lay in between. The CDR3 loop spans 14 amino acids. The CDR3 DNA is TGTGCCAGCAGCCATGCCACAGTCCCAGATACGCAGTATTTT. This gives the protein CASSHATVPDTQYF.

The rearrangement uses TRBV18 and TRBJ1-1; 8 bases line up with TRBD1. Germline V gives CDR1 KGHSH, CDR2 LQKENI. V dropped 6 bases and J dropped 1; count of bases not matched to a gene: 4. The CDR3 extends over 14 amino acids. CDR3 region: CASSRDRRNTEAFF. The DNA for the CDR3 is TGTGCCAGCTCGCGGGACAGGCGGAACACTGAAGCTTTCTTT.

This chain connects TRBV18 to TRBJ2-3; the D gene is possibly TRBD1 (5 bases). Per germline, CDR1 KGHSH and CDR2 LQKENI. Deletions cut 6 bases from V and 4 bases from J, with 23 bases between. The CDR3 extends over 17 amino acids. CDR3 sequence reads: CASSQTVTGAVPDTQYF. Here the CDR3 DNA reads TGTGCCAGCTCCCAAACGGTCACTGGGGCAGTCCCAGATACGCAGTATTTT.

This rearrangement joins TRBV28 to TRBJ1-2; tentative D call: TRBD1 (6 bases). V shed 7 bases and J shed 3 bases, with 15 bases lying between them. The CDR3 contains 14 residues. Per the germline V gene, CDR1 is MDHEN and CDR2 is SYDVKM. CDR3: CASTLTGHYYGYTF. CDR3 DNA sequence: TGTGCCAGCACCTTAACGGGACACTACTATGGCTACACCTTC.

This clone occurred once. The V and J genes are TRBV6-2 or TRBV6-3 and TRBJ1-2, with D perhaps matching TRBD1 (6 bases). This CDR3 spans 13 amino acids. Germline CDR1 and CDR2: MNHEY and SVGEGT. The germline V and J ends were trimmed by 5 bases and 2 bases, with 9 bases remaining between them. The chain's CDR3 is CASSSQGNYGYTF. The CDR3 bases are TGTGCCAGCAGTAGTCAGGGGAACTATGGCTACACCTTC.

The J gene is TRBJ1-2, the V gene TRBV6-6; TRBD1 might be the D (6 bases). Trimming left V 2 bases short and J 4 bases short, with 14 bases between. Germline values: CDR1 MNHNY, CDR2 SVGAGI (reference sequence). The CDR3 covers 15 residues. The chain's CDR3 is CASSYEGGGLYGYTF. CDR3 DNA sequence: TGTGCCAGCAGTTACGAAGGGGGGGGGCTCTATGGCTACACCTTC.

The CDR3 protein is CASSYGTTDTQYF. The CDR3 DNA is TGTGCCAGCAGTTACGGGACAACAGATACGCAGTATTTT. The V call is TRBV2, the J call TRBJ2-3, with D perhaps matching TRBD1 (6 bases). Trimming removed 5 bases from V and 3 bases from J, with 9 bases in between. There are 13 residues in the CDR3. CDR1 is SNHLY and CDR2 is FYNNEI in the germline V gene.